These T cell receptor beta chains were read from a single sample in a study of cytomegalovirus exposure and HLA in healthy donors. Libraries were prepared by immunoSEQ multiplex PCR; TCRdb keeps only in-frame clonotypes and omits some of them. This table has tens of thousands of clones, about four fifths appearing once. Input material: PBMCs. The receptors come from a male donor in good health and CMV-seropositive. Each CDR3 is given with its conserved first and last residue. Part of the rows lack a size; the others show once, few, many or a class for expanded clones.

clone_size	j_call	v_call	cdr3_length	cdr3_aa
NA	TRBJ2-5	TRBV30	12	CAWGTTSETQYF
NA	TRBJ2-3	TRBV30	10	CACFTDTQYF
NA	TRBJ2-7	TRBV28	16	CASSLFGTSGEGEQYF
NA	TRBJ2-6	TRBV5-1	19	CASSLARQGDLSGANVLTF
NA	TRBJ1-2	TRBV5-1	20	CASSFMNPGAYPGVLYGYTF
few	TRBJ1-3	TRBV14	14	CASSQRYLGNTIYF
NA	TRBJ1-4	TRBV18	15	CASSPRTGVNEKLFF
NA	TRBJ1-2	TRBV4-3	15	CASSRGQGGKDGYTF
NA	TRBJ2-7	TRBV19	14	CASSMATDAYEQYF
NA	TRBJ2-3	TRBV11-2	16	CASSQGVAGGGDTQYF
NA	TRBJ2-7	TRBV5-1	18	CASSLGWGSGTEAYEQYF
once	TRBJ2-7	TRBV9	15	CASSVVPGLVYEQYF
NA	TRBJ2-3	TRBV5-4	14	CASSFQGSTDTQYF
few	TRBJ1-1	TRBV6-5	13	CASSYGRNTEAFF
NA	TRBJ2-6	TRBV11-2	16	CASSPYVGAGANVLTF
once	TRBJ2-6	TRBV11-1	15	CASSLGNLDRSVLTF
NA	TRBJ2-1	TRBV14	20	CASSLAWTSGPLRGSDEQFF
NA	TRBJ2-5	TRBV7-2	18	CASSSISGMGGGQETQYF
NA	NA	TRBV5-4	13	CASSPQGSYEQYF
NA	TRBJ2-3	TRBV15	16	CATSREAAGIADTQYF